One and the same sample provided the 27 T cell receptor beta chains below, sequenced in a study of T-cell memory formation after mild COVID-19. TCRdb reprocessed the 5' RACE reads with MiXCR, giving one entry per CDR3 protein. The sample lists 340,000 or so distinct CDR3 sequences; around 13% were seen once. Sequenced sample: PBMCs or a T cell subset sorted from them (not recorded which). Receptors originate from a man between 18 and 35 years old who had mild COVID-19 (a few samples of this study predate the infection). Cell type and time point are not known.

This clonotype showed up just a few times. The chain joins TRBV2 to TRBJ2-6, with D perhaps TRBD1 or TRBD2 (5 bases each). V shed 3 bases and J shed 1 base, with 10 bases lying between them. CDR3 length: 16 amino acids. Per the germline V gene, CDR1 is SNHLY and CDR2 is FYNNEI. CDR3 nucleotides: TGTGCCAGCAGTGAGCAGGGAGCGTCTGGGGCCAACGTCCTGACTTTC. Translating it yields CASSEQGASGANVLTF.

The V call is TRBV7-3, the J call TRBJ2-2, with 9 bases lining up with TRBD1. The CDR3 spans 17 residues. Germline loops: CDR1 SGHTA, CDR2 FQGTGA. V shed 5 bases and J 0 bases; nucleotides not matched to a gene: 7. CDR3: CASSPYGQGTNTGELFF. The DNA of the CDR3 is TGTGCCAGCAGCCCGTACGGACAGGGGACGAACACCGGGGAGCTGTTTTTT.

The rearrangement uses TRBV20-1 and TRBJ1-1; unclear D gene. This CDR3 has 13 residues. Trimming left V 0 bases short and J 7 bases short, with 12 bases between. Germline CDR1 DFQATT, CDR2 SNEGSKA (reference sequence). The chain's CDR3 is CSARDPDLNEAFF. The DNA of the CDR3 is TGCAGTGCTAGAGATCCAGATTTGAATGAAGCTTTCTTT.

A few counts support this clonotype. The rearrangement uses TRBV12-3 or TRBV12-4 and TRBJ2-2; TRBD1 agrees at 10 bases. Unmatched junction bases numbered 8, after V lost 5 bases and J lost 2 bases. The CDR3 sequence is 17 residues long. CDR3 coding DNA: TGTGCCAGCAGTGAGACCCGGGACAGGGGTAACACCGGGGAGCTGTTTTTT. Residues: CASSETRDRGNTGELFF.

This clonotype was picked up many times. The V call is TRBV29-1, the J call TRBJ2-5; tentatively, D is TRBD2 (6 bases). The CDR3 has 12 residues. In germline, CDR1 is SQVTM, CDR2 ANQGSEA. Trimming took off 5 bases at V and 0 bases at J, with 7 bases between the two ends. The DNA for the CDR3 is TGCAGCGTTAGGACTAACCAAGAGACCCAGTACTTC. It is translated as CSVRTNQETQYF.

DNA of the CDR3: TGCGCCAGCAGCTTACAGGGTTCCTACGAGCAGTACTTC. Protein product: CASSLQGSYEQYF. The chain uses TRBV5-1 and TRBJ2-7; tentative D call: TRBD1 (6 bases). CDR3 size: 13 residues. Germline CDR1 is SGHRS and CDR2 is YFSETQ. Trimming stripped 2 bases from V and 1 base from J, with 7 bases between. The full variable domain, rest sourced from reference TRBV5-1 and TRBJ2-7, is KAGVTQTPRYLIKTRGQQVTLSCSPISGHRSVSWYQQTPGQGLQFLFEYFSETQRNKGNFPGRFSGRQFSNSRSEMNVSTLELGDSALYLCASSLQGSYEQYFGPGTRLTVT.

There are many counts of this clonotype. The rearrangement uses TRBV7-3 and TRBJ2-1; TRBD2 matches 11 bases. The CDR3 has 15 residues. Germline CDR1 SGHTA, CDR2 FQGTGA. The trim removed 4 bases at V and 9 bases at J, leaving 8 bases unmatched. CDR3 nucleotides: TGTGCCAGCAGCTCTTTAGCGGGGGGGCCCGCTGAGCAGTTCTTC. Protein product: CASSSLAGGPAEQFF. Combining the CDR3 with reference TRBV7-3 and TRBJ2-1 gives the whole variable domain GAGVSQTPSNKVTEKGKYVELRCDPISGHTALYWYRQSLGQGPEFLIYFQGTGAADDSGLPNDRFFAVRPEGSVSTLKIQRTERGDSAVYLCASSSLAGGPAEQFFGPGTRLTVL.

V gene TRBV7-8 combines with J gene TRBJ1-5; D is unresolved. CDR1 and CDR2 from the germline V gene are SGHVS and FQNEAQ. With 5 bases removed from V and 3 bases from J, the gap between germline ends came to 14 bases. CDR3 length: 15 amino acids. CDR3 DNA sequence: TGTGCCAGCAGCGCCATAGACCGAGACAATCAGCCCCAGCATTTT. This translates into CASSAIDRDNQPQHF. The variable domain in full, with the rest retrieved from reference TRBV7-8 and TRBJ1-5, is GAGVSQSPRYKVAKRGQDVALRCDPISGHVSLFWYQQALGQGPEFLTYFQNEAQLDKSGLPSDRFFAERPEGSVSTLKIQRTQQEDSAVYLCASSAIDRDNQPQHFGDGTRLSIL.

This clonotype was counted between two and nine times. This sequence joins TRBV5-1 and TRBJ2-7, with 8 nucleotides matching TRBD2. The J segment lost 3 bases and the V segment lost 0 bases, leaving 5 bases of the junction unmatched. The V gene's germline CDR1 is SGHRS and CDR2 YFSETQ. The CDR3 totals 15 residues. CDR3 in DNA: TGCGCCAGCAGCTTGGTTCTTAGCGGGGTCTACGAGCAGTACTTC. It codes for CASSLVLSGVYEQYF.

There are a few counts of this clonotype. J is TRBJ2-5 and V is TRBV9; TRBD1 aligns across 7 bases. CDR1 SGDLS and CDR2 YYNGEE come from the germline V gene. Trimming took 0 bases from V and 5 from J; bases not matched to a gene: 7. The CDR3 consists of 15 residues. CDR3 region: CASSVAEGAAETQYF. In nucleotides, the CDR3 is TGTGCCAGCAGCGTAGCTGAGGGGGCTGCGGAGACCCAGTACTTC.

At least ten counts were recorded for this clonotype. The chain joins TRBV24-1 to TRBJ2-2, with D tentatively TRBD1 or TRBD2 (5 bases each). Deletions cut 1 base from V and 10 bases from J, with 12 bases between. Per germline, CDR1 KGHDR and CDR2 SFDVKD. The CDR3 totals 14 residues. The chain's CDR3 is CATSDFVTGTELFF. Here the CDR3 DNA reads TGTGCCACCAGTGATTTTGTGACCGGGACGGAGCTGTTTTTT.

The V gene is TRBV4-1, the J gene TRBJ2-4; D remains ambiguous. CDR1 is MGHRA and CDR2 is YSYEKL in the germline V gene. Trimming took off 8 bases at V and 0 bases at J, with 17 bases between the two ends. The CDR3 runs 16 residues. The CDR3 sequence is CASATNALLAKNIQYF. As DNA, the CDR3 is TGCGCCAGCGCAACGAACGCGCTACTAGCCAAAAACATTCAGTACTTC.

This clonotype was counted at least ten times. The V and J genes are TRBV4-1 and TRBJ2-2, with D uncertain. The CDR3 runs 12 residues. V lost 4 bases to trimming and J lost 6 bases, with 6 bases between them. Germline values: CDR1 MGHRA, CDR2 YSYEKL. CDR3 in amino acids: CASSLSPGELFF. CDR3 in DNA: TGCGCCAGCAGCCTGAGCCCCGGGGAGCTGTTTTTT.

The chain has TRBV7-2 and TRBJ2-7; 10 bases align to TRBD1. The germline CDR1 and CDR2 sequences are SGHTA and FQGNSA. The CDR3 consists of 15 residues. V lost 4 bases, J lost 4 bases, and 7 bases stayed unmatched. CDR3 coding DNA: TGTGCCAGCAGCTGGGGACAGGGGACGAATTACGAGCAGTACTTC. It codes for CASSWGQGTNYEQYF.

CDR3 amino acids: CASSEMGLDRGTWNTGELFF. For the CDR3, the DNA is TGTGCCAGCAGTGAAATGGGACTGGACAGGGGTACCTGGAACACCGGGGAGCTGTTTTTT. The J gene is TRBJ2-2, the V gene TRBV25-1; 9 bases fit TRBD1. The CDR3 runs to 20 residues. Unmatched junction bases numbered 14, after V lost 2 bases and J lost 1 base. Germline CDR1 reads MGHDK; CDR2 reads SYGVNS.

The chain couples TRBV7-9 to TRBJ1-2; no definite D call. The V gene's germline CDR1 is SEHNR and CDR2 FQNEAQ (reference sequence). The CDR3 totals 15 residues. V lost 5 bases and J 4 bases, leaving 17 bases between the germline ends. This CDR3 is CASSRPRGETYGYTF. CDR3 DNA sequence: TGTGCCAGCAGCCGTCCCCGGGGTGAGACCTATGGCTACACCTTC.

The V gene is TRBV6-5, the J gene TRBJ1-1, with D possibly matching TRBD1 (6 bases). V was cut by 7 bases and J by 1 base, with 10 bases left in between. Germline CDR1 is MNHEY and CDR2 is SVGAGI. The CDR3 runs to 13 residues. The CDR3 spells CASIKGGNTEAFF. The CDR3 DNA follows: TGTGCCAGCATCAAGGGGGGGAACACTGAAGCTTTCTTT.

This clonotype was seen at least ten times. The chain employs TRBV27 and TRBJ2-5; the D gene is possibly TRBD1 (7 bases). This CDR3 has 16 amino acids. The ends were cut back, 4 bases at V and 9 bases at J, with 24 bases in the middle. The V gene's germline CDR1 is MNHEY and CDR2 SMNVEV (reference sequence). The chain's CDR3 is CASSSAGQPLRGAQYF. DNA for the CDR3: TGTGCCAGCAGTTCTGCGGGACAGCCTTTGAGGGGGGCCCAGTACTTC.

The V gene is TRBV7-2, the J gene TRBJ2-5; 16 bases agree with TRBD2. V shed 5 bases, J shed 5 bases, and the junction held 5 bases outside the gene matches. The CDR3 consists of 16 residues. Germline CDR1 and CDR2: SGHTA and FQGNSA. This CDR3 is CASSPGTSGGAETQYF. CDR3 nucleotide sequence: TGTGCCAGCAGCCCCGGGACTAGCGGGGGGGCGGAGACCCAGTACTTC.

The sample holds many counts of this clonotype. This chain uses TRBV20-1 with TRBJ1-3, with D possibly matching TRBD1 (5 bases). The V end was cut by 6 bases, the J end by 0 bases, with 12 bases between. The CDR3 sequence is 14 residues long. CDR1 and CDR2 (germline): DFQATT, SNEGSKA (reference sequence). CDR3 DNA: TGCAGTGCCCGGGACTTCAACTCTGGAAACACCATATATTTT. Encoded protein: CSARDFNSGNTIYF.

The J gene is TRBJ2-5, the V gene TRBV5-1; 9 nucleotides match TRBD1. With V trimmed by 0 bases and J by 5 bases, 8 bases remained unmatched. The CDR3 runs to 16 residues. In germline, CDR1 is SGHRS, CDR2 YFSETQ. CDR3 amino acids: CASSLDGQGPSETQYF. The CDR3, as DNA: TGCGCCAGCAGCTTGGATGGACAGGGGCCGAGTGAGACCCAGTACTTC.

This clonotype has ten or more counts. V usage is TRBV4-1 and J usage is TRBJ1-5; a possible D gene is TRBD1 (5 bases). The CDR3 runs to 15 residues. Trimming stripped 2 bases from V and 1 base from J, with 9 bases between. Germline V gene sequence: CDR1 MGHRA, CDR2 YSYEKL. The CDR3 loop reads CASSQRWTSNQPQHF. CDR3 sequence (DNA): TGCGCCAGCAGCCAAAGGTGGACAAGCAATCAGCCCCAGCATTTT.

This clonotype has a count of ten or more. The CDR3 reads CASSLIQVYPSYNEQFF. The DNA of the CDR3 is TGTGCCAGCAGTTTGATACAGGTGTACCCTTCCTACAATGAGCAGTTCTTC. This sequence joins TRBV12-3 or TRBV12-4 and TRBJ2-1; possibly TRBD1 for D (5 bases). V lost 3 bases and J 1 base, leaving 16 bases between the germline ends. The CDR3 loop spans 17 amino acids.

This clonotype was seen a handful of times. The chain employs TRBV12-3 or TRBV12-4 and TRBJ2-7; 8 bases match TRBD1. With 4 bases clipped from V and 0 bases from J, the junction kept 2 bases outside the gene matches. This CDR3 is built from 14 residues. The DNA for the CDR3 is TGTGCCAGCAGTTGGGGACAGGACTCCTACGAGCAGTACTTC. Its protein is CASSWGQDSYEQYF.

This clonotype was detected only a few times. The gene calls are TRBV7-2 and TRBJ1-5; D is undetermined. Deletions cut 3 bases from V and 0 bases from J, with 12 bases between. Germline V CDR1 and CDR2: SGHTA, FQGNSA. There are 16 residues in the CDR3. The CDR3 reads CASSFSPAASNQPQHF. Here the CDR3 DNA reads TGTGCCAGCAGCTTCTCCCCCGCGGCTAGCAATCAGCCCCAGCATTTT.

The chain couples TRBV11-2 to TRBJ2-3; 10 bases match TRBD2. The ends lost 0 bases at V and 4 bases at J; junction bases unmatched: 1. This CDR3 is 15 amino acids long. From germline, CDR1 is SGHAT and CDR2 FQNNGV. The CDR3 region is CASSLEAGGPDTQYF. DNA of the CDR3: TGTGCCAGCAGCTTAGAAGCGGGGGGGCCAGATACGCAGTATTTT.

This clonotype has a handful of counts. The genes are TRBV5-1 and TRBJ2-1; 9 nucleotides align to TRBD2. CDR1 is SGHRS, CDR2 YFSETQ, per germline. CDR3 length: 14 amino acids. The J segment lost 0 bases and the V segment lost 8 bases, leaving 3 bases of the junction unmatched. CDR3 sequence: CARLAGTSYNEQFF. The CDR3 region has the DNA TGCGCCAGGCTAGCGGGGACCTCCTACAATGAGCAGTTCTTC.